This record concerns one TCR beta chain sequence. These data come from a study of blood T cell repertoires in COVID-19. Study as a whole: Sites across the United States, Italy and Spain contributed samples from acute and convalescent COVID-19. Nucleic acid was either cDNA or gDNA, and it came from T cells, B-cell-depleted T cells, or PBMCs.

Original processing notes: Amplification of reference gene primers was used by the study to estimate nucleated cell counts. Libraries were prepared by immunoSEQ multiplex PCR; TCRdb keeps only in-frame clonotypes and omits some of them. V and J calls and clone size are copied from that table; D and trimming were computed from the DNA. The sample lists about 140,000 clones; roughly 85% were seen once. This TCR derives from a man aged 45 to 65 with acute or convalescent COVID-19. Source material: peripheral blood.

Here the CDR3 DNA reads TGTGCCAGCTCACTAGAGATCGGCGGGGGCTATGGCTACACCTTC. Its protein product is CASSLEIGGGYGYTF. The chain couples TRBV18 to TRBJ1-2; D is perhaps TRBD1 (5 bases). Germline V gene data show CDR1 as KGHSH and CDR2 as LQKENI. V dropped 4 bases and J dropped 4 bases, with 16 bases sitting between them. The CDR3 totals 15 residues.